This T cell receptor (beta chain) was profiled in a study of human T cells and chemical hapten exposure. Across the whole study: Alopecia areata, totalis or universalis affected patients, mainly female. General study points: Controls formed significantly fewer large CDR3 similarity clusters than expanded TCRs did. Alopecia was present in the donors, so their immune response may differ from healthy people's.

TCRdb used MiXCR to reprocess the RACE reads, holding one entry per CDR3 protein. The top ten clones hold 3.1% of a sample with more than 80,000 distinct CDR3 sequences, about a tenth of them seen once. Time point: pre-sensitization, week 0. Treatment indicated: therapeutic diphenylcyclopropenone sensitization with weekly scalp DPC. Extraction of total RNA was performed on unfractionated whole blood. V dropped 2 bases and J dropped 2 bases, with 12 bases sitting between them. Looked up from germline, CDR1 is DFQATT and CDR2 is SNEGSKA (reference sequence). CDR3 length: 14 residues. This clonotype has ten or more counts. The antigen is not known.

This sample comprised whole blood, obtained in connection with sensitization to the hapten diphenylcyclopropenone (DPC). The gene calls are TRBV20-1 and TRBJ1-1, with a weak D call TRBD1 (5 bases). The sequence derives from a woman in her sixties with alopecia areata. Some clones in this sample may be carry-over from other donors' samples. The CDR3 nucleotides read TGCAGTGCTAGACGAGGGGCTTATAACACTGAAGCTTTCTTT. Amino acids: CSARRGAYNTEAFF.